This T cell receptor (beta chain) comes out of a study of T-cell reconstitution after alpha-beta-depleted transplantation in children. Preparation of the TCRbeta library used unique molecular identifiers. TCRdb passed the PCR reads through MiXCR, listing each CDR3 protein once. The sample includes 360,000 or so distinct CDR3 sequences, roughly 21% of them seen just once. This CDR3 is 15 amino acids long. Germline V gene data show CDR1 as DFQATT and CDR2 as SNEGSKA (reference sequence). Unmatched junction bases numbered 10, after V lost 3 bases and J lost 4 bases. The sample holds many counts of this clonotype.

The material sequenced was PBMCs from the stem cell graft donor, taken from the stem cell graft. The gene calls are TRBV20-1 and TRBJ2-5, with 8 bases identical to TRBD2. The receptor was derived from a human donor who donated a stem cell graft to a child with acute myeloid leukemia. CDR3 bases: TGCAGTGCTAGCCCACGAGCGGGGGTGGGAGAGACCCAGTACTTC. Its translation: CSASPRAGVGETQYF.